Each of the 32 T cell receptor beta chains below was sequenced from the same sample in a study of CD8 T cell repertoires and HIV-1 epitope variants (dated by TCRdb to 2020 to 2022). Their recognized antigens are unknown. Libraries were made using the immunoSEQ multiplex PCR assay. Sourced from immuneACCESS, this table was stored by TCRdb with only in-frame sequences that have V and J called. A share of the clones is absent; for the studies checked, an unresolved V gene accounts for under half, and the remainder has no known explanation. Present in this sample are more than 4,000 clones, about 71% of which were seen just once. Of the sample, 40% to 45% falls within the top ten clones. The sample consisted of cultured CD8+ T cells derived from PBMCs. The receptor set was obtained from a male donor with HIV.

The rearrangement joins TRBV6-6 to TRBJ2-7; 7 nucleotides match TRBD2. Germline lookup yields CDR1 MNHNY and CDR2 SVGAGI (reference sequence). The V gene end was trimmed by 11 bases and the J gene end by 5 bases; junction bases not matched to a gene: 0. The CDR3 extends over 9 amino acids. CDR3 sequence: CAAGDEQYF. The CDR3 nucleotides are TGTGCCGCGGGAGACGAGCAGTACTTC.

The CDR3, as DNA: TGCGCCAGCAGGACGGCCCTGAACACTGAAGCTTTCTTT. Protein product: CASRTALNTEAFF. The gene calls are TRBV5-1 and TRBJ1-1; D not resolved. The CDR3 loop spans 13 amino acids. The germline gives CDR1 SGHRS, CDR2 YFSETQ. Trimming cost V 5 bases and J 0 bases, with 8 bases left between them. Together with reference TRBV5-1 and TRBJ1-1, the CDR3 gives the full variable domain: KAGVTQTPRYLIKTRGQQVTLSCSPISGHRSVSWYQQTPGQGLQFLFEYFSETQRNKGNFPGRFSGRQFSNSRSEMNVSTLELGDSALYLCASRTALNTEAFFGQGTRLTVV.

The chain couples TRBV7-2 to TRBJ2-1, with 7 bases that match TRBD2. From germline, CDR1 is SGHTA and CDR2 FQGNSA. V shed 3 bases and J 9 bases; nucleotides not matched to a gene: 11. The CDR3 covers 15 residues. The CDR3 loop is CASSFGGVSLSEQFF. The CDR3 coding sequence is TGTGCCAGCAGCTTTGGGGGGGTCAGTTTGAGTGAGCAGTTCTTC.

This clone was seen more than once but under ten times. The rearrangement links TRBV7-8 to TRBJ2-7; 8 bases agree with TRBD1. The CDR3 loop spans 15 amino acids. The germline CDR1 and CDR2 sequences are SGHVS and FQNEAQ. The V and J ends lost 5 bases and 0 bases, in that order; junction bases with no gene match: 6. Here the CDR3 reads CASSIVTGVSYEQYF. The DNA of the CDR3 is TGTGCCAGCAGCATCGTGACAGGGGTCTCCTACGAGCAGTACTTC.

The chain carries TRBV4-3 and TRBJ2-2, with D possibly matching TRBD1 (5 bases). The CDR3 length is 14 residues. Germline V gives CDR1 LGHNA, CDR2 YSLEER. V lost 1 base and J lost 6, with 9 bases in between. CDR3: CASSQVEGAGELFF. CDR3 in DNA: TGCGCCAGCAGCCAAGTTGAAGGGGCCGGGGAGCTGTTTTTT.

The rearrangement links TRBV11-2 to TRBJ2-1; 10 nucleotides agree with TRBD2. J gave up 5 bases and V 1 base, and 8 bases lay outside the gene matches. Germline CDR1 and CDR2: SGHAT and FQNNGV. The CDR3 is 17 residues long. CDR3 loop: CASSLGTSGIRDNEQFF. The CDR3 DNA reads TGTGCCAGCAGCTTAGGTACTAGCGGGATAAGGGACAATGAGCAGTTCTTC.

The rearrangement links TRBV28 to TRBJ2-7; TRBD2 might be the D (7 bases). Germline lookup yields CDR1 MDHEN and CDR2 SYDVKM. This CDR3 is built from 18 residues. V shed 3 bases and J shed 6 bases, with 27 bases lying between them. In DNA form, the CDR3 reads TGTGCCAGCAGTTTCCGGCTAGCGGAAGGGGGTACTCCTATCGAGCAGTACTTC. Its translation: CASSFRLAEGGTPIEQYF. Complete variable domain (other parts from reference TRBV28 and TRBJ2-7): DVKVTQSSRYLVKRTGEKVFLECVQDMDHENMFWYRQDPGLGLRLIYFSYDVKMKEKGDIPEGYSVSREKKERFSLILESASTNQTSMYLCASSFRLAEGGTPIEQYFGPGTRLTVT.

The genes are TRBV5-1 and TRBJ1-1; D is unclear. CDR1 is SGHRS and CDR2 is YFSETQ in the germline V gene. The germline V and J ends were trimmed by 4 bases and 1 base, with 8 bases remaining between them. The CDR3 spans 13 residues. The CDR3 nucleotides read TGCGCCAGCAGCATATCAGAGAACACTGAAGCTTTCTTT. This codes for CASSISENTEAFF.

The rearrangement uses TRBV5-4 and TRBJ2-3, with D possibly called TRBD1 or TRBD2 (5 bases each). The CDR3 covers 14 residues. V lost 2 bases, J lost 2 bases, and 9 bases lay in between. Per germline, CDR1 SGHNT and CDR2 YYREEE (reference sequence). The CDR3 coding sequence is TGTGCCAGCAGCTTTGGGGGAGCCACAGATACGCAGTATTTT. It yields the protein CASSFGGATDTQYF.

CDR3 amino acids: CASTYRTGGTDTQYF. The DNA for the CDR3 is TGTGCCAGCACCTATAGGACGGGAGGGACAGATACGCAGTATTTT. This chain connects TRBV7-9 to TRBJ2-3, with 8 positions matching TRBD2. Looked up from germline, CDR1 is SEHNR and CDR2 is FQNEAQ (reference sequence). After removal of 7 bases from V and 3 bases from J, the junction contained 9 bases not matched to a gene. The CDR3 is made up of 15 amino acids.

This clone was picked up a small number of times. The chain has TRBV7-9 and TRBJ1-5; D is ambiguous. Germline V gives CDR1 SEHNR, CDR2 FQNEAQ (reference sequence). The CDR3 is 13 residues long. The V end lost 1 base, the J end lost 7 bases, and 8 bases lay between the germline ends. The CDR3: CASSLDSGQPQHF. CDR3 sequence (DNA): TGTGCCAGCAGCTTAGATTCCGGGCAGCCCCAGCATTTT.

The rearrangement joins TRBV11-2 to TRBJ2-1, with TRBD1 identical over 7 bases. V gave up 4 bases and J gave up 2 bases; unmatched junction bases: 2. Germline V gene lookup returns CDR1 SGHAT and CDR2 FQNNGV. This CDR3 has 14 amino acids. This chain's CDR3 is CASSSQGAYNEQFF. In DNA, the CDR3 is TGTGCCAGCAGCTCCCAGGGGGCCTACAATGAGCAGTTCTTC.

The chain is built from TRBV28 and TRBJ2-7; D might be TRBD2 (6 bases). The CDR3 is 14 amino acids. CDR1 and CDR2 from the germline V gene are MDHEN and SYDVKM. With 4 bases removed from V and 1 base from J, the gap between germline ends came to 11 bases. Written as DNA, the CDR3 is TGTGCCAGCAGTTGGGGGGACGGGTCCTACGAGCAGTACTTC. It is translated as CASSWGDGSYEQYF.

This clone was detected only once. The rearrangement uses TRBV5-6 and TRBJ2-7; D is possibly TRBD1 (6 bases). This CDR3 region has 14 residues. The germline V and J ends were trimmed by 5 bases and 6 bases, with 18 bases remaining between them. Germline V lookup: CDR1 SGHDT, CDR2 YYEEEE. CDR3 coding DNA: TGTGCCAGCAGTCGTTCGGGGCAGGGGCGCGAGCAGTACTTC. It is translated as CASSRSGQGREQYF.

This sequence joins TRBV5-1 and TRBJ2-7; TRBD1 aligns across 7 bases. The V gene end was trimmed by 5 bases and the J gene end by 3 bases; junction bases not matched to a gene: 2. The CDR3 sequence is 12 residues long. The V gene's germline CDR1 is SGHRS and CDR2 YFSETQ. The CDR3 nucleotides are TGCGCCAGCAGATGGGACAGCTACGAGCAGTACTTC. As protein: CASRWDSYEQYF.

This clone was found a few times. The J gene is TRBJ2-1, the V gene TRBV5-6, with 8 bases that match TRBD2. The CDR3 runs 16 residues. CDR1 is SGHDT and CDR2 is YYEEEE in the germline V gene. Trimming at V came to 0 bases and at J to 0 bases, leaving 2 bases not matched to a gene. CDR3 protein: CASSLERGSSYNEQFF. The CDR3 nucleotides are TGTGCCAGCAGCTTGGAGCGGGGGAGCTCCTACAATGAGCAGTTCTTC.

This clone is deemed medium-sized. This rearrangement joins TRBV6-6 to TRBJ2-7; D tentatively fits TRBD1 or TRBD2 (5 bases each). The CDR3 contains 14 residues. Deletions cut 6 bases from V and 2 bases from J, with 14 bases between. Germline CDR1 reads MNHNY; CDR2 reads SVGAGI (reference sequence). The CDR3 loop reads CASSPGAITYEQYF. CDR3 nucleotide sequence: TGTGCCAGCAGCCCCGGGGCGATTACCTACGAGCAGTACTTC.

The chain combines TRBV29-1 with TRBJ1-2; D may be TRBD1 (5 bases). The V and J ends lost 0 bases and 4 bases respectively, with 12 bases between them. In germline, CDR1 is SQVTM, CDR2 ANQGSEA. CDR3 size: 14 residues. The CDR3: CSVEDGRGAYGYTF. The CDR3 DNA is TGCAGCGTTGAAGATGGGAGAGGGGCCTATGGCTACACCTTC.

V and J are TRBV27 and TRBJ1-5; tentative D call: TRBD1 (5 bases). Trimming took 2 bases from V and 5 from J, leaving 7 bases between them. The germline V gene encodes CDR1 MNHEY and CDR2 SMNVEV (reference sequence). This CDR3 spans 13 amino acids. CDR3 loop: CASSLKQDQPQHF. The CDR3 DNA sequence: TGTGCCAGCAGTTTAAAACAGGATCAGCCCCAGCATTTT.

V gene TRBV30 combines with J gene TRBJ1-3; D is unclear. With 5 bases removed from V and 3 bases from J, the gap between germline ends came to 11 bases. This CDR3 has 13 residues. Germline V gives CDR1 GTSNPN, CDR2 SVGIG (reference sequence). CDR3 protein: CAWPDSDGNTIYF. In DNA form, the CDR3 reads TGTGCCTGGCCAGACTCGGATGGAAACACCATATATTTT.

This clone was seen a handful of times. The chain couples TRBV28 to TRBJ2-7, with D possibly TRBD1 on 7 matching bases. Germline CDR1 MDHEN, CDR2 SYDVKM. This CDR3 region has 14 residues. Trimming removed 2 bases from V and 7 bases from J, with 15 bases in between. The CDR3 DNA follows: TGTGCCAGCAGTTTAGCCTCGTCAGGGGGGGAGCAGTACTTC. Protein sequence: CASSLASSGGEQYF.

This sequence joins TRBV7-8 and TRBJ2-2; TRBD1 matches at 8 bases. CDR3 length: 14 residues. Germline V gene data show CDR1 as SGHVS and CDR2 as FQNEAQ. Trimming removed 5 bases from V and 4 bases from J; junction bases left unmatched: 3. This CDR3 reads CASSPTGATGELFF. Here the CDR3 DNA reads TGTGCCAGCAGCCCGACAGGGGCCACCGGGGAGCTGTTTTTT.

This rearrangement joins TRBV27 to TRBJ2-7, with TRBD1 identical over 7 bases. The CDR3 has 15 residues. The trim removed 6 bases at V and 2 bases at J, leaving 10 bases unmatched. Per germline, CDR1 MNHEY and CDR2 SMNVEV (reference sequence). Here the CDR3 reads CASSLTGSFTYEQYF. CDR3 DNA sequence: TGTGCCAGCAGCCTGACAGGGTCATTTACCTACGAGCAGTACTTC.

V usage is TRBV4-2 and J usage is TRBJ2-7, with 7 bases matching TRBD1. Germline V gene lookup returns CDR1 LGHNA and CDR2 YNFKEQ. Trimming cost V 0 bases and J 2 bases; bases outside gene matches: 7. This CDR3 spans 16 amino acids. DNA of the CDR3: TGTGCCAGCAGCCAAGATCTAGAACAGGGGACCTACGAGCAGTACTTC. This gives the protein CASSQDLEQGTYEQYF.

The chain carries TRBV6-6 and TRBJ2-3; 8 bases match TRBD2. This CDR3 region has 14 residues. Trimming took 8 bases from V and 5 from J; bases not matched to a gene: 9. The germline gives CDR1 MNHNY, CDR2 SVGAGI (reference sequence). The CDR3 reads CASREGSMGDTQYF. In DNA form, the CDR3 reads TGTGCCAGCCGGGAGGGGTCCATGGGAGATACGCAGTATTTT.

This clone was seen once. V usage is TRBV11-3 and J usage is TRBJ2-1; 9 bases line up with TRBD2. Germline values: CDR1 SGHNT, CDR2 YENEEA. V lost 5 bases to trimming and J lost 5 bases; unmatched junction nucleotides: 7. The CDR3 covers 15 residues. This CDR3 reads CASSPRTSVNNEQFF. In nucleotides, the CDR3 is TGTGCCAGCAGCCCGCGGACTAGCGTCAACAATGAGCAGTTCTTC.

The V and J genes are TRBV7-9 and TRBJ2-3, with TRBD2 matching 11 bases. Germline-derived CDR1 and CDR2 are SEHNR and FQNEAQ (reference sequence). V lost 5 bases to trimming and J lost 4 bases; unmatched junction nucleotides: 5. The CDR3 runs 15 residues. As DNA, the CDR3 is TGTGCCAGCAGCACTACTAGCGGGGGACCAGATACGCAGTATTTT. It yields the protein CASSTTSGGPDTQYF.

This chain joins TRBV19 and TRBJ2-3; D perhaps matches TRBD2 (6 bases). The CDR3 has 15 amino acids. The germline V gene has CDR1 LNHDA and CDR2 SQIVND (reference sequence). Trimming took off 2 bases at V and 0 bases at J, with 9 bases between the two ends. CDR3 DNA sequence: TGTGCCAGTAGTATAAGAGGGACTAGCACAGATACGCAGTATTTT. Translated, it gives CASSIRGTSTDTQYF.

This chain uses TRBV28 with TRBJ2-7, with TRBD1 as a possible D gene (5 bases). CDR1 and CDR2 from the germline V gene are MDHEN and SYDVKM. The CDR3 is 14 residues long. V was cut by 3 bases and J by 3 bases, with 12 bases left in between. The CDR3 region has the DNA TGTGCCAGCAGTTTTTATAGGGGCGGCTACGAGCAGTACTTC. Translated: CASSFYRGGYEQYF.

The J gene is TRBJ1-3, the V gene TRBV10-3, with D possibly TRBD1 on 6 matching bases. Germline V gives CDR1 ENHRY, CDR2 SYGVKD. The CDR3 runs to 15 residues. V gave up 0 bases and J gave up 2 bases, with 8 bases separating them. CDR3 region: CAISESRDTGNTIYF. DNA for the CDR3: TGTGCCATCAGTGAGTCACGGGACACTGGAAACACCATATATTTT.

The CDR3 sequence is CASSPRDRLNFGAFF. CDR3 bases: TGTGCCAGCAGCCCACGGGACAGACTTAACTTTGGAGCTTTCTTT. The chain couples TRBV21-1 to TRBJ1-1; TRBD1 is the table's D call and was not checked against the DNA. TRBV21-1 is described as a pseudogene. The CDR3 extends over 15 amino acids.

The chain carries TRBV2 and TRBJ2-5, with D perhaps TRBD1 or TRBD2 (5 bases each). Trimming left V 8 bases short and J 2 bases short, with 12 bases between. This CDR3 spans 13 amino acids. The germline CDR1 and CDR2 sequences are SNHLY and FYNNEI. CDR3 DNA: TGTGCCAGCCAGCGAGGGACGCAAGAGACCCAGTACTTC. Translated: CASQRGTQETQYF. The full variable domain, with the rest looked up from reference TRBV2 and TRBJ2-5, is EPEVTQTPSHQVTQMGQEVILRCVPISNHLYFYWYRQILGQKVEFLVSFYNNEISEKSEIFDDQFSVERPDGSNFTLKIRSTKLEDSAMYFCASQRGTQETQYFGPGTRLLVL.